The text below deals with one TCR beta chain. What it binds is not known. PCR primers comprised 60 Vbeta and 13 Jbeta primers. Sequencing was performed with immunoSEQ multiplex PCR; in TCRdb, only in-frame clones are kept and a portion is missing. The data contain around 120,000 clones, more than 60% of them singletons. This sample stems from a study of cytomegalovirus exposure and HLA in healthy donors. Whole-study findings and limits: V- and J-gene trimming of TCR beta was linked (in a later analysis) to a missense DCLRE1C variant. Being productive about 90% or about 30% of the time was typical of most TCR beta V segments in an earlier analysis. The majority of CMV-associated TCR beta chains were reported as apparently HLA-restricted in a later analysis. Likely technical artifact: a cluster of highly shared sequence variants.

Looked up from germline, CDR1 is SGHDN and CDR2 is FVKESK. The V gene lost 3 bases and the J gene lost 12 bases, with 21 bases spanning the gap. The CDR3 runs 15 residues. The chain has TRBV14 and TRBJ2-4; tentatively, D is TRBD2 (5 bases). The sample was PBMCs. This receptor was taken from a woman between 40 and 55 years old in good health and CMV-seronegative. CDR3 bases: TGTGCCAGCAGCCAGCAAGGGCCTCAAGAGGGCAGTCAGTACTTC. It specifies CASSQQGPQEGSQYF.